This record covers a single TCR beta chain. The antigen remains undetermined. The CDR3 runs 15 residues. V lost 5 bases, J lost 4 bases, and 6 bases stayed unmatched. The germline CDR1 and CDR2 sequences are SGHAT and FQNNGV. The assay was immunoSEQ multiplex PCR, and TCRdb's table has in-frame clones only and misses some. The sample carries fewer than 400,000 clones, roughly 67% recorded once. The source of the sample is a study of cytotoxic CD8 clonotypes in ibrutinib-treated CLL. Looking at the study overall: Of a cohort that held some 10 relapsed/refractory and 15 treatment-naive patients, roughly 18 were IGHV unmutated.

Findings and caveats of the study: With treatment, public clonotypes, which were uncommon, either contracted or remained stable. Clonality increased at ibrutinib response and stayed stable in sustained remission. At progression, however, it fell back toward baseline.

The sequences come from PBMCs, collected after 36 months of ibrutinib treatment. The sequence derives from a human donor with chronic lymphocytic leukemia. The chain links TRBV11-2 to TRBJ2-1; 9 nucleotides align to TRBD1. Here the CDR3 DNA reads TGTGCCAGCAGCGCGGGACAGGGAGGATACAATGAGCAGTTCTTC. It specifies CASSAGQGGYNEQFF.